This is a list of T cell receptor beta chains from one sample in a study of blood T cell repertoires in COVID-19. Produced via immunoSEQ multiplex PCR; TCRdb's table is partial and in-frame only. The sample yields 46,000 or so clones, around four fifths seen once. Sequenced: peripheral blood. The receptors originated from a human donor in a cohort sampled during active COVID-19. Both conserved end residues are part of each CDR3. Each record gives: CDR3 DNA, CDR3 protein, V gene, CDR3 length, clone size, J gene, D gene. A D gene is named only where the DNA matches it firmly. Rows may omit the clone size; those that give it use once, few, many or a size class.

TGTGCCATCAGTGAATATTCCTACGAGCAGTACTTC	CAISEYSYEQYF	TRBV10-3	12	NA	TRBJ2-7	NA
TGTGCCAGTAGCAAATTACCGGGACAGACAAATGAAAAACTGTTTTTT	CASSKLPGQTNEKLFF	TRBV19	16	NA	TRBJ1-4	TRBD1
TGTGCCATCAGGCAGGGGGCATCGGGCACTGAAGCTTTCTTT	CAIRQGASGTEAFF	TRBV10-3	14	NA	TRBJ1-1	TRBD1
TGTGCCAGCAGTTCGGACGCGGGGAGGGGTTCACCCCTCCACTTT	CASSSDAGRGSPLHF	TRBV6-5	15	NA	TRBJ1-6	NA
TGTGCCAGCAGACTCTCAGGACAGCGCAACACCGGGGAGCTGTTTTTT	CASRLSGQRNTGELFF	TRBV27	16	NA	TRBJ2-2	NA
TGTGCCAGCAGCTTAGACCAGGCGGGAGGACCCCTGGGGGGCTACACCTTC	CASSLDQAGGPLGGYTF	TRBV7-2	17	NA	TRBJ1-2	NA
TGTGCCAGCAGCGTGATGGACAGTCGCCACTCTGGAAACACCATATATTTT	CASSVMDSRHSGNTIYF	TRBV9	17	NA	TRBJ1-3	NA
TGTGCCAGCAGCCAAGGCACAAACGCGGGCCAGCCCCAGCATTTT	CASSQGTNAGQPQHF	TRBV3-1/TRBV3-2	15	NA	TRBJ1-5	NA
TGTGCCAGCAGCTCCCCACAGGGTTCCTATAATTCACCCCTCCACTTT	CASSSPQGSYNSPLHF	TRBV7-2	16	NA	TRBJ1-6	NA
TGTGCCAGCAGTTTTGGTAGCGGGGGGGGCTCCTACGAGCAGTACTTC	CASSFGSGGGSYEQYF	TRBV28	16	NA	TRBJ2-7	TRBD2
TGCGCCAGCAGCTCGCAGGGTTACGACACTGAAGCTTTCTTT	CASSSQGYDTEAFF	TRBV5-1	14	once	TRBJ1-1	NA
TGCGCCAGCAGCTTGGAGGGAGGCTCTGGAAACACCATATATTTT	CASSLEGGSGNTIYF	TRBV5-1	15	NA	TRBJ1-3	NA
TGTGCCAGCAGCCTGACATCCCCTAATTCACCCCTCCACTTT	CASSLTSPNSPLHF	TRBV7-9	14	once	TRBJ1-6	NA
TGCGCCAGCAGCCAAGATCAGGGTGGGTACGAGCAGTACTTC	CASSQDQGGYEQYF	TRBV4-3	14	NA	TRBJ2-7	NA
TGTGCCAGCTCACCTCGGGATTACGGCTATGGCTACACCTTC	CASSPRDYGYGYTF	TRBV18	14	NA	TRBJ1-2	NA
TGTGCCAGCAGCAGGGGGCGGGGGGCAGGAGAGACCCAGTACTTC	CASSRGRGAGETQYF	TRBV7-8	15	NA	TRBJ2-5	NA
TGTGCCAGCGGCCGGGACAGCCAAGAGACCCAGTACTTC	CASGRDSQETQYF	TRBV5-4	13	NA	TRBJ2-5	TRBD1
TGTGCCAGCACCGGGACAGGCCTGAACACTGAAGCTTTCTTT	CASTGTGLNTEAFF	TRBV2	14	NA	TRBJ1-1	TRBD1
TGTGCCAGCAGCGTACACGCAAGATTTACCGGGGAGCTGTTTTTT	CASSVHARFTGELFF	TRBV3-1/TRBV3-2	15	NA	TRBJ2-2	NA
TGTGCCAGCAGCTCTTTCCGGGACAGGGACACTGAAGCTTTCTTT	CASSSFRDRDTEAFF	TRBV11-2	15	NA	TRBJ1-1	TRBD1
TGTGCCAGCTCTTCAGGGGGCACTGAAGCTTTCTTT	CASSSGGTEAFF	TRBV18	12	few	TRBJ1-1	TRBD1
TGCGCCAGCAGCGTTCCCGGGACAGGGGGCAAGAATGAGCAGTTCTTC	CASSVPGTGGKNEQFF	TRBV5-1	16	NA	TRBJ2-1	TRBD1
TGTGCCAGCTCCCCGTCCCGGGACAGGGATTCTGGGGCCAACGTCCTGACTTTC	CASSPSRDRDSGANVLTF	TRBV19	18	NA	TRBJ2-6	TRBD1
TGTGCCAGTAGCCAGGGGGGAGAAAAACTGTTTTTT	CASSQGGEKLFF	TRBV19	12	NA	TRBJ1-4	TRBD1
TGTGCCAGTAGTATCAGGGGTAAAGGTAGTCGCAATCAGCCCCAGCATTTT	CASSIRGKGSRNQPQHF	TRBV19	17	NA	TRBJ1-5	NA
TGTGCCAGCAGCTTAGAGAGGGAGGGGAAACTGTTTTTT	CASSLEREGKLFF	TRBV11-2	13	NA	TRBJ1-4	NA
TGTGCCAGCAGTACAGGGGGAAGCTTAGGGACCCAGTACTTC	CASSTGGSLGTQYF	TRBV27	14	NA	TRBJ2-5	TRBD1
TGCAGTGCTAGAGGGGGGGCCCAGTACTTC	CSARGGAQYF	TRBV20-1	10	NA	TRBJ2-5	NA
TGCGCCAGCAGCTTCGCCAGAGGAAACACCATATATTTT	CASSFARGNTIYF	TRBV5-1	13	once	TRBJ1-3	NA